These 25 T cell receptor beta chains share one sample of origin, sequenced in a study of T cell responses to AZD1222 COVID-19 vaccine (dated by TCRdb to about 2021). The sample's time point label, decoded: baseline before first vaccination. Libraries were built with the immunoSEQ multiplex PCR assay. Sourced from immuneACCESS, this table was stored by TCRdb with only in-frame sequences that have V and J called. A share of the clones is absent; for the studies checked, an unresolved V gene accounts for under half, and the remainder has no known explanation. Here the sample has some 86,000 clones; 70% to 90% occur a single time. Together, the top ten hold roughly a fifth of the sample. The source material was peripheral blood, sampled on day 0 of AZD1222 vaccination. The receptors were sampled from an adult in good health.

This clone has just one count. The chain joins TRBV19 to TRBJ2-7, with 12 bases lining up with TRBD2. The junction had 4 bases not matched to a gene; V was cut back by 3 bases and J by 1 base. From germline, CDR1 is LNHDA and CDR2 SQIVND (reference sequence). This CDR3 spans 16 amino acids. The CDR3 here is CASSISTSGGSYEQYF. CDR3 DNA sequence: TGTGCCAGTAGTATCTCGACTAGCGGGGGATCCTACGAGCAGTACTTC.

The rearrangement joins TRBV6-5 to TRBJ2-1; D uncertain. CDR1 is MNHEY and CDR2 is SVGAGI in the germline V gene. This CDR3 comprises 11 residues. The ends were cut back, 6 bases at V and 6 bases at J, with 6 bases in the middle. CDR3: CASRNTNEQFF. The CDR3 coding sequence is TGTGCCAGCAGAAATACCAATGAGCAGTTCTTC.

The rearrangement uses TRBV4-1 and TRBJ2-5, with unresolved D. Trimming shortened V by 2 bases and J by 1 base, and 14 bases separated the two germline ends. Germline V gene data show CDR1 as MGHRA and CDR2 as YSYEKL. This CDR3 region has 16 residues. The CDR3 nucleotides read TGCGCCAGCAGCCAATCCCTCGGGCGGATCCAAGAGACCCAGTACTTC. Residues: CASSQSLGRIQETQYF.

The CDR3 here is CASSLVPGQGWNTEAFF. CDR3 coding DNA: TGCGCCAGCAGCTTGGTACCGGGACAGGGTTGGAACACTGAAGCTTTCTTT. The rearrangement links TRBV5-1 to TRBJ1-1, with 9 nucleotides matching TRBD1. Trimming removed 0 bases from V and 1 base from J; junction bases left unmatched: 7. Germline V gives CDR1 SGHRS, CDR2 YFSETQ. The CDR3 totals 17 residues.

The rearrangement links TRBV10-2 to TRBJ1-3; D is perhaps TRBD1 (6 bases). The germline CDR1 and CDR2 sequences are WSHSY and SAAADI. Trimming removed 10 bases at V and 7 bases at J, with 17 bases between. This CDR3 contains 13 residues. CDR3 sequence: CATHTGQRNTIYF. The CDR3 DNA follows: TGCGCCACCCACACGGGACAAAGGAACACCATATATTTT.

The chain carries TRBV7-9 and TRBJ1-2; 9 bases agree with TRBD1. The junction had 13 bases not matched to a gene; V was cut back by 3 bases and J by 8 bases. This CDR3 has 16 residues. Germline V gives CDR1 SEHNR, CDR2 FQNEAQ (reference sequence). The chain's CDR3 is CASSLGQGQTSGGYTF. In nucleotides, the CDR3 is TGTGCCAGCAGCTTGGGACAGGGCCAGACTTCGGGCGGCTACACCTTC.

CDR3 nucleotide sequence: TGTGCCAGCTCACCCGGGACAGAAAATTCACCCCTCCACTTT. It encodes CASSPGTENSPLHF. The rearrangement uses TRBV18 and TRBJ1-6, with TRBD1 matching 7 bases. The CDR3 extends over 14 amino acids. V was pared by 3 bases and J by 7 bases, with 3 bases of the junction left unmatched. Germline values: CDR1 KGHSH, CDR2 LQKENI.

The V call is TRBV6-5, the J call TRBJ1-5; a possible D gene is TRBD1 (5 bases). This CDR3 comprises 15 residues. In germline, CDR1 is MNHEY, CDR2 SVGAGI. V dropped 8 bases and J dropped 0 bases, with 14 bases sitting between them. CDR3 coding DNA: TGTGCCAGCGCCAAGGGACGTTATAGCAATCAGCCCCAGCATTTT. Protein product: CASAKGRYSNQPQHF.

This clone was observed a few times. The CDR3 nucleotides are TGTGCCAGCAGCCAGGGACAGCTAAACACTGAAGCTTTCTTT. It encodes CASSQGQLNTEAFF. This rearrangement joins TRBV3-1 (or the pseudogene TRBV3-2) to TRBJ1-1, with 7 bases fitting TRBD1. V shed 3 bases, J shed 2 bases, and the junction held 3 bases outside the gene matches. This CDR3 spans 14 amino acids. In germline, CDR1 is LGHDT, CDR2 YNNKEL (reference sequence).

This clone was counted only a few times. DNA for the CDR3: TGTGCCAGCTTTCACACTGAAGCTTTCTTT. This sequence encodes CASFHTEAFF. The chain employs TRBV2 and TRBJ1-1, with D unresolved. Germline V gene lookup returns CDR1 SNHLY and CDR2 FYNNEI. V lost 8 bases and J 3 bases, leaving 4 bases between the germline ends. The CDR3 extends over 10 amino acids.

The CDR3 DNA sequence: TGTGCCAGCAATCTCCCGGGACAGGGCAACTATGGCTACACCTTC. As protein: CASNLPGQGNYGYTF. The chain employs TRBV6-5 and TRBJ1-2, with 9 bases matching TRBD1. CDR1 is MNHEY and CDR2 is SVGAGI in the germline V gene. The V and J ends lost 7 bases and 2 bases, in that order; junction bases with no gene match: 8. This CDR3 region has 15 residues.

This clone was picked up one time. The V call is TRBV19, the J call TRBJ1-2; a weak D match, TRBD1 (6 bases). This CDR3 spans 14 amino acids. The germline CDR1 and CDR2 sequences are LNHDA and SQIVND (reference sequence). Trimming cost V 1 base and J 1 base, with 7 bases left between them. This chain's CDR3 is CASSIGTVNYGYTF. CDR3 nucleotides: TGTGCCAGTAGTATAGGGACAGTTAACTATGGCTACACCTTC.

V and J are TRBV4-1 and TRBJ1-6, with D unclear. V was pared by 4 bases and J by 6 bases, with 13 bases between. Germline V gene sequence: CDR1 MGHRA, CDR2 YSYEKL. This CDR3 spans 15 amino acids. CDR3 sequence reads: CASSLSQRINSPLHF. The CDR3 coding sequence is TGCGCCAGCAGCCTTTCCCAGAGGATTAATTCACCCCTCCACTTT.

The V gene is TRBV19, the J gene TRBJ2-5; tentative D call: TRBD2 (5 bases). CDR1 is LNHDA, CDR2 SQIVND, per germline (reference sequence). Trimming left V 8 bases short and J 5 bases short, with 9 bases between. This CDR3 has 11 residues. CDR3 in DNA: TGTGCCAGTCGATCGGGGGAGACCCAGTACTTC. Its translation: CASRSGETQYF.

V and J are TRBV10-1 and TRBJ1-5, with D perhaps TRBD1 (5 bases). The CDR3 loop spans 13 amino acids. Trimming shortened V by 3 bases and J by 7 bases, and 10 bases separated the two germline ends. From germline, CDR1 is WNHNN and CDR2 SYGVQD (reference sequence). The CDR3 spells CASSEFTGQPQHF. The DNA of the CDR3 is TGCGCCAGCAGTGAATTTACAGGCCAGCCCCAGCATTTT.

The chain employs TRBV12-3 or TRBV12-4 and TRBJ2-1; 7 bases map to TRBD2. The CDR3 contains 13 residues. J lost 7 bases, V lost 3 bases, and 3 bases had no gene match. The CDR3 coding sequence is TGTGCCAGCAGTTTGGAGCGGGGTAATGAGCAGTTCTTC. Its protein is CASSLERGNEQFF.

The J gene is TRBJ2-7, the V gene TRBV24-1, with 8 bases aligning to TRBD1. With 3 bases clipped from V and 6 bases from J, the junction kept 6 bases outside the gene matches. This CDR3 spans 14 amino acids. CDR1 and CDR2 from the germline V gene are KGHDR and SFDVKD. CDR3 sequence reads: CATSDAGTGGEQYF. DNA for the CDR3: TGTGCCACCAGTGATGCCGGGACAGGAGGCGAGCAGTACTTC.

In DNA form, the CDR3 reads TGTGCCAGCAGCTTTGGGGGACAGATCGGATCACCCCTCCACTTT. Its protein is CASSFGGQIGSPLHF. The chain is built from TRBV5-4 and TRBJ1-6; 7 nucleotides line up with TRBD1. CDR1 and CDR2 (germline): SGHNT, YYREEE (reference sequence). V lost 2 bases, J lost 10 bases, and 9 bases stayed unmatched. This CDR3 comprises 15 residues.

The genes are TRBV9 and TRBJ2-7, with no clear D. V gave up 4 bases and J gave up 3 bases, with 17 bases separating them. Germline V CDR1 and CDR2: SGDLS, YYNGEE. The length of the CDR3 is 15 residues. CDR3 DNA: TGTGCCAGCAGCTACGGGCAGAGAACTCTCTACGAGCAGTACTTC. Its translation is CASSYGQRTLYEQYF.

The CDR3 spells CASSVVVGRGGTEAFF. Here the CDR3 DNA reads TGTGCCAGCAGCGTAGTGGTCGGGCGGGGTGGTACTGAAGCTTTCTTT. This chain connects TRBV9 to TRBJ1-1; D gene uncertain. V lost 0 bases and J 5 bases, leaving 17 bases between the germline ends. The germline gives CDR1 SGDLS, CDR2 YYNGEE. The CDR3 runs 16 residues. Combining the CDR3 with reference TRBV9 and TRBJ1-1 gives the whole variable domain DSGVTQTPKHLITATGQRVTLRCSPRSGDLSVYWYQQSLDQGLQFLIQYYNGEERAKGNILERFSAQQFPDLHSELNLSSLELGDSALYFCASSVVVGRGGTEAFFGQGTRLTVV.

V is TRBV19 and J is TRBJ1-5; D gene ambiguous. V lost 1 base to trimming and J lost 2 bases, with 6 bases between them. From germline, CDR1 is LNHDA and CDR2 SQIVND (reference sequence). The CDR3 totals 14 residues. CDR3 sequence reads: CASSIVVGNQPQHF. The CDR3 DNA reads TGTGCCAGTAGTATAGTTGTCGGCAATCAGCCCCAGCATTTT.

This chain uses TRBV5-8 with TRBJ2-7; TRBD2 agrees at 7 bases. There are 13 residues in the CDR3. V shed 2 bases and J 4 bases; nucleotides not matched to a gene: 3. Germline V CDR1 and CDR2: SGHTS, YDEGEE. The CDR3 loop reads CASSLTSAYEQYF. CDR3 DNA: TGTGCCAGCAGCTTAACTAGCGCGTACGAGCAGTACTTC. Combining the CDR3 with reference TRBV5-8 and TRBJ2-7 gives the whole variable domain EAGVTQSPTHLIKTRGQQATLRCSPISGHTSVYWYQQALGLGLQFLLWYDEGEERNRGNFPPRFSGRQFPNYSSELNVNALELEDSALYLCASSLTSAYEQYFGPGTRLTVT.

This clone has only a few counts. V is TRBV11-2 and J is TRBJ1-1, with a possible D match to TRBD1 (5 bases). The V and J ends lost 4 bases and 2 bases respectively, with 11 bases between them. Germline lookup yields CDR1 SGHAT and CDR2 FQNNGV. The CDR3 spans 14 residues. The CDR3: CASSSTDRNTEAFF. The CDR3 DNA is TGTGCCAGCAGCTCGACCGACAGAAACACTGAAGCTTTCTTT. The full variable domain, with the rest looked up from reference TRBV11-2 and TRBJ1-1, is EAGVAQSPRYKIIEKRQSVAFWCNPISGHATLYWYQQILGQGPKLLIQFQNNGVVDDSQLPKDRFSAERLKGVDSTLKIQPAKLEDSAVYLCASSSTDRNTEAFFGQGTRLTVV.

The V gene is TRBV6-5, the J gene TRBJ1-1, with TRBD1 matching 7 bases. CDR3 size: 14 residues. In germline, CDR1 is MNHEY, CDR2 SVGAGI. Trimming removed 5 bases from V and 1 base from J; junction bases left unmatched: 4. CDR3 in amino acids: CASSRGQSNTEAFF. In DNA form, the CDR3 reads TGTGCCAGCAGTAGGGGACAGTCGAACACTGAAGCTTTCTTT.

V usage is TRBV20-1 and J usage is TRBJ2-7, with D possibly matching TRBD1 (5 bases). Germline CDR1 DFQATT, CDR2 SNEGSKA (reference sequence). The V end lost 4 bases, the J end lost 7 bases, and 11 bases lay between the germline ends. The CDR3 consists of 11 residues. The CDR3 protein is CSAKQAIEQYF. The CDR3 DNA reads TGCAGTGCTAAACAGGCAATAGAGCAGTACTTC.